These 21 T cell receptor beta chains came from one sample sequenced in a study of cytomegalovirus exposure and HLA in healthy donors. This PCR relied on a set of 60 Vbeta primers and 13 Jbeta primers. TCRdb's copy holds only in-frame clones and misses some; the assay was immunoSEQ multiplex PCR. The sample has 150,000 to 200,000 clones; around 80% are singletons. Source material: PBMCs. Source of these receptors: a woman aged 25 to 39 in good health and CMV-seropositive.

The V call is TRBV6-6, the J call TRBJ1-1; TRBD1 matches 10 bases. With 8 bases clipped from V and 1 base from J, the junction kept 7 bases outside the gene matches. The germline V gene has CDR1 MNHNY and CDR2 SVGAGI (reference sequence). The CDR3 is 15 amino acids. The CDR3 DNA follows: TGTGCCAGCGGGGGACAGGGGTCCTCGAACACTGAAGCTTTCTTT. Translation: CASGGQGSSNTEAFF.

The V call is TRBV4-1, the J call TRBJ2-1, with 7 bases matching TRBD2. There are 15 residues in the CDR3. After removal of 4 bases from V and 4 bases from J, the junction contained 7 bases not matched to a gene. Looked up from germline, CDR1 is MGHRA and CDR2 is YSYEKL. This chain's CDR3 is CASSPRLARYNEQFF. DNA of the CDR3: TGCGCCAGCAGCCCAAGACTAGCCAGGTACAATGAGCAGTTCTTC.

This sequence joins TRBV2 and TRBJ2-2, with a weak D call TRBD2 (6 bases). Between the trimmed V and J ends, which lost 7 bases and 4 bases, there was a span of 22 bases. CDR3 size: 17 residues. In germline, CDR1 is SNHLY, CDR2 FYNNEI. The CDR3 here is CASKRSAEGLSTGELFF. The CDR3 DNA sequence: TGTGCCAGCAAGCGGTCCGCGGAGGGGCTTAGCACCGGGGAGCTGTTTTTT. Looking up the rest from reference TRBV2 and TRBJ2-2 gives the full variable domain: EPEVTQTPSHQVTQMGQEVILRCVPISNHLYFYWYRQILGQKVEFLVSFYNNEISEKSEIFDDQFSVERPDGSNFTLKIRSTKLEDSAMYFCASKRSAEGLSTGELFFGEGSRLTVL.

The chain combines TRBV6-6 with TRBJ2-1; D uncertain. V gave up 5 bases and J gave up 10 bases, with 9 bases separating them. The CDR3 sequence is 11 residues long. The V gene's germline CDR1 is MNHNY and CDR2 SVGAGI (reference sequence). The CDR3 nucleotides read TGTGCCAGCAGTCCGGCCGGGGAGCAGTTCTTC. Residues: CASSPAGEQFF.

The chain recombines TRBV19 with TRBJ2-7; D is possibly TRBD1 (6 bases). Germline V lookup: CDR1 LNHDA, CDR2 SQIVND (reference sequence). Trimming took 7 bases from V and 2 from J, leaving 12 bases between them. The length of the CDR3 is 13 residues. In DNA, the CDR3 is TGTGCCAGTAATCAGGGGCTAACCTACGAGCAGTACTTC. Its protein product is CASNQGLTYEQYF.

This clone has more than one count but fewer than ten. The chain joins TRBV7-2 to TRBJ1-1; D not resolved. The V end was cut by 1 base, the J end by 0 bases, with 12 bases between. The germline V gene encodes CDR1 SGHTA and CDR2 FQGNSA. The CDR3 totals 16 residues. The CDR3 DNA sequence: TGTGCCAGCAGCTTAGATTCTACAGCTCTGAACACTGAAGCTTTCTTT. Protein: CASSLDSTALNTEAFF.

This clone has only one observation. The V and J genes are TRBV27 and TRBJ2-7; D possibly corresponds to TRBD2 (5 bases). V lost 3 bases, J lost 3 bases, and 18 bases lay in between. Germline assignment: CDR1 MNHEY and CDR2 SMNVEV (reference sequence). This CDR3 has 16 amino acids. Written as DNA, the CDR3 is TGTGCCAGCAGTTTGTCTCCGGGTCCAGAGGGCTACGAGCAGTACTTC. Amino acids: CASSLSPGPEGYEQYF.

This chain links TRBV7-2 with TRBJ2-5; 10 bases line up with TRBD1. CDR3 length: 18 amino acids. Germline V lookup: CDR1 SGHTA, CDR2 FQGNSA. V lost 5 bases and J lost 5; bases outside the gene matches: 17. For the CDR3, the DNA is TGTGCCAGCAGCCGCTCCGGGGACAGGGGATGGATATTGGAGACCCAGTACTTC. The encoded protein is CASSRSGDRGWILETQYF.

V usage is TRBV7-9 and J usage is TRBJ1-5, with TRBD1 matching over 7 bases. The CDR3 length is 14 residues. The junction had 2 bases not matched to a gene; V was cut back by 0 bases and J by 6 bases. Germline CDR1 SEHNR, CDR2 FQNEAQ (reference sequence). CDR3 DNA: TGTGCCAGCAGCTTAGCAGGGGGCGGTCAGCCCCAGCATTTT. This sequence encodes CASSLAGGGQPQHF.

The chain employs TRBV19 and TRBJ1-5; TRBD1 might be the D (6 bases). Trimming left V 4 bases short and J 2 bases short, with 15 bases between. Germline V lookup: CDR1 LNHDA, CDR2 SQIVND (reference sequence). CDR3 length: 16 amino acids. The CDR3 DNA reads TGTGCCAGTAGTACCACCACAGGGAGGGGCAATCAGCCCCAGCATTTT. Translating gives CASSTTTGRGNQPQHF.

The genes are TRBV4-3 and TRBJ2-7, with D perhaps matching TRBD1 (5 bases). The CDR3 runs 15 residues. With 0 bases removed from V and 6 bases from J, the gap between germline ends came to 15 bases. Per the germline V gene, CDR1 is LGHNA and CDR2 is YSLEER. This CDR3 is CASSQDIGRVPEQYF. The CDR3 bases are TGCGCCAGCAGCCAAGATATAGGCAGGGTCCCCGAGCAGTACTTC.

This chain connects TRBV7-2 to TRBJ1-6, with 8 nucleotides matching TRBD1. Per germline, CDR1 SGHTA and CDR2 FQGNSA. V was pared by 1 base and J by 8 bases, with 4 bases of the junction left unmatched. The CDR3 is made up of 15 amino acids. The CDR3, as DNA: TGTGCCAGCAGCTTAGTCGGGACAGGAGATTCACCCCTCCACTTT. Protein: CASSLVGTGDSPLHF.

The gene calls are TRBV6-6 and TRBJ1-6; no definite D call. The V and J ends lost 5 bases and 2 bases respectively, with 13 bases between them. This CDR3 has 16 amino acids. CDR1 is MNHNY and CDR2 is SVGAGI in the germline V gene (reference sequence). CDR3 sequence: CASSRSSRTYNSPLHF. The CDR3 nucleotides are TGTGCCAGCAGTCGCTCCTCCAGGACCTATAATTCACCCCTCCACTTT.

This clone was counted between two and nine times. The DNA for the CDR3 is TGCGCCAGCAGAGGGACAGGGTCCGAGCAGTACTTC. Protein product: CASRGTGSEQYF. The gene calls are TRBV4-1 and TRBJ2-7, with TRBD1 matching 9 bases. CDR3 length equals 12 residues. Germline V gene sequence: CDR1 MGHRA, CDR2 YSYEKL. V was pared by 6 bases and J by 6 bases, with 3 bases of the junction left unmatched.

The chain combines TRBV11-2 with TRBJ1-2, with a tentative D call TRBD1 (5 bases). Germline loops: CDR1 SGHAT, CDR2 FQNNGV. V was shortened by 5 bases and J by 4 bases, with 17 bases between the two germline ends. This CDR3 is built from 15 residues. CDR3 in DNA: TGTGCCAGCAGCAGAGACGGACAAGCTCCCTATGGCTACACCTTC. This gives the protein CASSRDGQAPYGYTF.

The V gene is TRBV2, the J gene TRBJ2-5, with 12 bases that match TRBD2. The CDR3 totals 14 residues. The germline gives CDR1 SNHLY, CDR2 FYNNEI. V shed 3 bases and J 5 bases; nucleotides not matched to a gene: 1. CDR3 nucleotide sequence: TGTGCCAGCAGTGAGGGGACTAGCGGGGAGACCCAGTACTTC. Translating gives CASSEGTSGETQYF.

This chain uses TRBV29-1 with TRBJ2-1, with D uncertain. In germline, CDR1 is SQVTM, CDR2 ANQGSEA. The CDR3 totals 14 residues. Trimming took off 1 base at V and 0 bases at J, with 7 bases between the two ends. CDR3 protein: CSVEGWSSYNEQFF. The DNA of the CDR3 is TGCAGCGTTGAAGGGTGGAGCTCCTACAATGAGCAGTTCTTC.

This clone was found many times. The chain recombines TRBV2 with TRBJ2-1; no firm D call. The CDR3 extends over 12 amino acids. Trimming cost V 6 bases and J 7 bases, with 10 bases left between them. From germline, CDR1 is SNHLY and CDR2 FYNNEI. The CDR3 is CASSQTRNEQFF. As DNA, the CDR3 is TGTGCCAGCAGCCAGACTCGTAATGAGCAGTTCTTC.

This CDR3 is CAAESGAGVDTEAFF. In DNA form, the CDR3 reads TGTGCTGCCGAGTCGGGAGCTGGCGTAGACACTGAAGCTTTCTTT. This chain links TRBV6-1 with TRBJ1-1; D is undetermined. The CDR3 has 15 amino acids. Per germline, CDR1 MNHNS and CDR2 SASEGT.

The V and J genes are TRBV27 and TRBJ2-7; perhaps TRBD1 as D (7 bases). The CDR3 extends over 14 amino acids. V lost 3 bases and J 0 bases, leaving 9 bases between the germline ends. Germline-derived CDR1 and CDR2 are MNHEY and SMNVEV (reference sequence). The CDR3 spells CASSLEGASYEQYF. CDR3 nucleotide sequence: TGTGCCAGCAGTTTGGAGGGGGCCTCCTACGAGCAGTACTTC.

V and J are TRBV6-5 and TRBJ1-2; D is undetermined. V was clipped by 0 bases and J by 7 bases, with 9 bases between them. Germline values: CDR1 MNHEY, CDR2 SVGAGI. There are 13 residues in the CDR3. The CDR3: CASSYSSGSGYTF. CDR3 DNA sequence: TGTGCCAGCAGTTACTCGTCGGGTAGTGGCTACACCTTC.